The sequence of this T cell receptor beta chain was determined in a study of regulatory T cells in long-lasting Graves disease (dated by TCRdb to the early 2020s). The study in broad terms: In the newly diagnosed Graves' disease group, patients had been taking antithyroid drugs for less than 3 months. Peripheral blood TCR sequencing and RNA sequencing compared persistent Graves' disease patients with newly diagnosed Graves' disease patients. The study was registered as a clinical trial and conducted in China. A total of about 33 samples underwent TCR sequencing: around 13 from persistent and around 20 from newly diagnosed Graves' disease patients.

This clonotype was seen ten or more times. Its antigen is unknown. No quality values exist for individual bases; no much larger clone is one base distant. The sample's time point label, in plain terms: newly diagnosed GD, antithyroid drugs for less than 3 months. RNA was extracted from PBMCs in TRIzol for both TCR sequencing and RNA sequencing. The diagnosis of Graves' disease was made according to American Thyroid Association guidelines. Recruitment of patients was carried out at an endocrinology department in Xi'an, China. Each patient gave about 9.1 milliliters of peripheral blood, collected in an EDTA anticoagulant tube. Ficoll Paque Plus density gradient separation was used to isolate PBMCs, and no further T cell sorting was performed. An Agilent 2100 Bioanalyzer and agarose gel were used to assess RNA quality, and a NanoDrop 2000 was used to measure RNA concentration. The library was prepared using multiplex PCR. The data were produced on an Illumina HiSeq 4000. To build TCR beta libraries, CDR3 regions were amplified by Arm-PCR using iRepertoire HTBI primers. Before sequencing, the PCR products underwent gel purification. Concerning the study's data processing: Gene usage analysis of CDR3 amino acid clonotypes used the approximately 62 TRBV and around 13 TRBJ segments found across samples. COPE and FqMerger were used to merge the filtered high-quality paired reads into contigs. BLAST was used to align contigs to IMGT TRBV, TRBD and TRBJ reference genes, and CDR3 was defined according to IMGT. Clonotypes above 0.1% frequency were classified as highly expanded clones. Repertoire diversity was measured by Shannon entropy, and V-J evenness by the Gini coefficient. A clonotype was considered public if more than one individual shared it. In TCRdb, the public reads were trimmed at Q25 with fastp and aligned with MiXCR, with productive beta chains retained. Rows with one shared CDR3 protein collapse into an entry with the most common genes and DNA. TCRdb's processing, not the study's, gives the V and J calls here. This sample lists hundreds of thousands of distinct CDR3 sequences; about 16% were detected once. The top ten clonotypes cover roughly 18% of the sample.

Study-wide findings and limitations: The authors noted that the small sample size was a limitation that may lower accuracy. Only peripheral blood was studied, because thyroid tissue, the primary lesion, was inaccessible. Persistent Graves' disease patients showed lower TCR Shannon entropy and fewer highly expanded clones than newly diagnosed patients, suggesting clonal expansion. Sequencing and analysis were limited to the TCR beta chain. More public clonotypes were shared among persistent patients (more than 2,500) than among newly diagnosed patients (966).

Separately, the same data were catalogued under a study of T cells in Graves' hyperthyroidism and ophthalmopathy. Per the second study: Stable Graves' hyperthyroidism was defined as no progression to ophthalmopathy during 18 months of follow-up. Hyperthyroidism patients were newly diagnosed, with disease duration under 2 months, and aged 18 to 65 years. Patients with uncontrolled infections, other autoimmune diseases, pregnancy or lactation were excluded. Diagnoses were established on the basis of clinical symptoms, serum thyroxine and TRAb, thyroid ultrasound, and orbital computed tomography. A first-round RT-PCR of the TCR CDR3 used the HTBI primer set with the Qiagen OneStep RT-PCR kit. Blood samples also contained most of the expanded thyroid clonotypes (frequency above 0.001), which suggests that blood repertoires may reflect thyroid immune responses. Ophthalmopathy was separated from stable hyperthyroidism by a 13 V-J signature model, with 85% to 90% sensitivity and roughly 81% specificity obtained in cross-validation and 80%/75% obtained in testing. In validation, the model predicted progression to ophthalmopathy a median of roughly 6.2 months before onset, with about 70% sensitivity and 72.22% specificity. TCR V-J signatures able to tell the groups apart were searched for in a discovery cohort of some 97 patients, of whom around 42 had Graves' ophthalmopathy and roughly 58 had stable Graves' hyperthyroidism. Prospective prediction of ophthalmopathy was tested in an independent validation cohort consisting of some 19 hyperthyroidism patients and approximately 16 patients who later progressed to ophthalmopathy. The 90 to 100 discovery patients were randomly split 7:3 into training and test sets. In more than 5 Graves' hyperthyroidism patients, the study also compared T-cell repertoires from thyroid tissue with T-cell repertoires from blood. Following sampling, methimazole starting at 30 mg daily was given to hyperthyroidism patients, and high-dose intravenous methylprednisolone was given to ophthalmopathy patients. A second multiplex PCR round built the libraries, followed by size selection and purification. Sequencing of the libraries was done on an Illumina HiSeq2000 using paired-end 100 bp reads. SOAPnuke was used to process the raw data, removing reads that contained adapters or uncalled bases, had a mean Phred below 15, or lacked an exact match to the constant primer or identifier. High-quality paired reads were merged with COPE v1.2.5, and unique nucleotide sequences were defined as clonotypes. MiTCR v1.1 was used to align the clonotypes against IMGT TRBV, TRBD and TRBJ reference segments. The analysis was restricted to V-J combinations with a frequency above 0.0001, which together covered about 99% of the repertoires. The TCS score was defined as F50 (clonal expansion) divided by E x V (chaos), with BLOSUM62-based TCRdist calculated between CDR3 peptides within each V-J. Welch's t-statistics and random forest reduced around 510 V-J features to roughly 13, which were used in a naive Bayes classifier (R e1071). No statistical method was used to fix the sample size in advance, and group allocation was not hidden from the investigators. The paper reports TCR Vbeta CDR3 sequencing of some 140 peripheral blood samples: approximately 43 ophthalmopathy, about 75 hyperthyroidism and 17 progressor patients.

The sequences come from peripheral blood mononuclear cells (PBMCs), collected at new diagnosis, from a patient treated with antithyroid drugs. The TCR sequence derives from a woman aged 25-40 years with Graves disease. Donor details come from another sample of the same person, matched by shared clones.

The DNA reads as follows: TGTGCCAGCAGTGAACTCCAGTCCCAGTACTTC. It is translated as CASSELQSQYF. Rearrangement joined TRBV6-1 to TRBJ2-7; the D segment cannot be called with confidence. CDR1 and CDR2 are read off the germline V gene as MNHNS and SASEGT. The CDR3 covers 11 residues, taking in both the cysteine and the phenylalanine. Only CDR3 DNA is held: 33 bases, read in frame from base 1. Trimming removed 2 bases from V and 10 bases from J, leaving 9 bases between the germline ends.